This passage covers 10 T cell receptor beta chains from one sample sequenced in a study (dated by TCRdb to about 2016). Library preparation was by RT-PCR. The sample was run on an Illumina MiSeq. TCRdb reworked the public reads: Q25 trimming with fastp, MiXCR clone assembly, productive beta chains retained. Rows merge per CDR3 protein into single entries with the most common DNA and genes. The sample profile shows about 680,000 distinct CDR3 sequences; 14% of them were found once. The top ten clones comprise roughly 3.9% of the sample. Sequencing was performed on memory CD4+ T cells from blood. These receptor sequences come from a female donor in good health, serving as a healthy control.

CDR3 residues: CTSSLSLADYEQYF. In DNA form, the CDR3 reads TGTACCAGCAGCCTCTCACTAGCGGATTACGAGCAGTACTTC. The gene calls are TRBV7-2 and TRBJ2-7; 8 bases are shared with TRBD2. Germline lookup yields CDR1 SGHTA and CDR2 FQGNSA. The CDR3 spans 14 residues. Trimming at V came to 5 bases and at J to 4 bases, leaving 7 bases not matched to a gene.

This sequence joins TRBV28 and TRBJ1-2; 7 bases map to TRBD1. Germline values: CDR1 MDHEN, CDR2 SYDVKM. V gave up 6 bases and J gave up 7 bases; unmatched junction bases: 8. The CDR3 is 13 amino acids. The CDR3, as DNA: TGTGCCAGCAGGGCGGACAGGTCGGGTGGCTACACCTTC. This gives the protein CASRADRSGGYTF.

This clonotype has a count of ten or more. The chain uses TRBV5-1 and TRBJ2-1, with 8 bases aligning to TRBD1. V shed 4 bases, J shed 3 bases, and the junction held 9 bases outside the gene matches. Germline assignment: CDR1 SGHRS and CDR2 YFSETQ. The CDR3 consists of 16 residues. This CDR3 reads CASSMRTGKLYNEQFF. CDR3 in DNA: TGCGCCAGCAGCATGCGGACAGGGAAACTCTACAATGAGCAGTTCTTC.

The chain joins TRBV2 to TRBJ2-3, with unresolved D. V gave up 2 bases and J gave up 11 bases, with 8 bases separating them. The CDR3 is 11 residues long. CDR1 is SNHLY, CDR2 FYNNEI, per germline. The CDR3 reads CASSERVGQYF. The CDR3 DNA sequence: TGTGCCAGCAGTGAACGAGTGGGGCAGTATTTT. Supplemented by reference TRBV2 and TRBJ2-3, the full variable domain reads EPEVTQTPSHQVTQMGQEVILRCVPISNHLYFYWYRQILGQKVEFLVSFYNNEISEKSEIFDDQFSVERPDGSNFTLKIRSTKLEDSAMYFCASSERVGQYFGPGTRLTVL.

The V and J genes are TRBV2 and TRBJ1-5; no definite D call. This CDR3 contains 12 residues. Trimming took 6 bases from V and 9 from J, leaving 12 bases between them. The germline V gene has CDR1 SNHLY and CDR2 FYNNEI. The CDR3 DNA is TGTGCCAGCAGCACGACCTCCTGGCCCCAGCATTTT. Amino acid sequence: CASSTTSWPQHF.

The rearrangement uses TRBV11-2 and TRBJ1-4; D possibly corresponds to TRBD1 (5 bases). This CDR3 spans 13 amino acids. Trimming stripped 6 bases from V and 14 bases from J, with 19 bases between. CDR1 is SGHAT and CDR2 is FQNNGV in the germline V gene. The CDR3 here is CASRKIGAPALFF. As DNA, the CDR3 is TGTGCCAGCAGAAAAATAGGGGCCCCGGCGCTGTTTTTT.

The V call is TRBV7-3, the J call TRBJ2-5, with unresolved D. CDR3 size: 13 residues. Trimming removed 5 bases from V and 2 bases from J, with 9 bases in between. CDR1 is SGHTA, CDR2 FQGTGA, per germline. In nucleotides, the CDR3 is TGTGCCAGCAGCCCCCAACGGCAAGAGACCCAGTACTTC. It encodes CASSPQRQETQYF.

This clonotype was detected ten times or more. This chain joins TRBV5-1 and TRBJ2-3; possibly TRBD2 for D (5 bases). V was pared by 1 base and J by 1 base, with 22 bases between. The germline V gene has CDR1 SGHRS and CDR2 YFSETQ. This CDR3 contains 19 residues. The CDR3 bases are TGCGCCAGCAGCTTGCTCCGGGCCCAGGCGGCGAGGGGCACAGATACGCAGTATTTT. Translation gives CASSLLRAQAARGTDTQYF. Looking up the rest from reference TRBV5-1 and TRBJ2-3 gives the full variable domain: KAGVTQTPRYLIKTRGQQVTLSCSPISGHRSVSWYQQTPGQGLQFLFEYFSETQRNKGNFPGRFSGRQFSNSRSEMNVSTLELGDSALYLCASSLLRAQAARGTDTQYFGPGTRLTVL.

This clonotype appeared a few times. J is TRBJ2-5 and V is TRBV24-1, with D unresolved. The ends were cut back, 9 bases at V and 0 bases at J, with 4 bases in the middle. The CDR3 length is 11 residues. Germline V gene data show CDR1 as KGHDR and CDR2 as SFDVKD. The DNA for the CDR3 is TGTGCCACCTCATACCAAGAGACCCAGTACTTC. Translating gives CATSYQETQYF.

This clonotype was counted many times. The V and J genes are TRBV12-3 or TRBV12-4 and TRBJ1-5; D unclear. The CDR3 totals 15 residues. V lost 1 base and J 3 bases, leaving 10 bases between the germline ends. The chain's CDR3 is CASSLGTAYNQPQHF. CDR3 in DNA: TGTGCCAGCAGTTTAGGTACAGCTTACAATCAGCCCCAGCATTTT.